These 18 T cell receptor beta chains were all obtained from the same sample, sequenced in a study of shared clonotypes between healthy human individuals. CD8 cells classed as naive were CD45RO-negative and positively selected for CCR7, excluding terminally differentiated effector memory CD45RA+ cells. The protocol was immunoSEQ multiplex PCR, while the TCRdb copy is restricted to in-frame clones and leaves out a portion. The sample contains around 2,000,000 clones, just under 95% of which appear only once. Input material: naive CD8+ T cells sorted from blood. The source is a young man in good health.

V is TRBV9 and J is TRBJ2-2; tentatively, D is TRBD1 or TRBD2 (6 bases each). Germline CDR1 and CDR2: SGDLS and YYNGEE. Trimming removed 0 bases from V and 2 bases from J, with 17 bases in between. The CDR3 runs to 18 residues. Written as DNA, the CDR3 is TGTGCCAGCAGCGTAGGCCTCCTGCGGGACATAAACACCGGGGAGCTGTTTTTT. Its protein product is CASSVGLLRDINTGELFF.

This sequence joins TRBV15 and TRBJ1-3; D remains unclear. Between the trimmed V and J ends, which lost 0 bases and 8 bases, there was a span of 8 bases. In germline, CDR1 is LNHNV, CDR2 YYDKDF (reference sequence). This CDR3 contains 13 residues. CDR3 sequence reads: CATSRDMVYTIYF. The DNA of the CDR3 is TGTGCCACCAGCAGAGATATGGTCTACACCATATATTTT.

The rearrangement joins TRBV27 to TRBJ2-3; weak D call: TRBD2 (6 bases). The CDR3 covers 16 residues. V was trimmed by 5 bases and J by 3 bases, leaving 18 bases between them. CDR1 is MNHEY, CDR2 SMNVEV, per germline (reference sequence). The CDR3 DNA reads as TGTGCCAGCAGTCTCGGGGCGGGGATGATGACAGATACGCAGTATTTT. Amino acids: CASSLGAGMMTDTQYF.

The chain couples TRBV29-1 to TRBJ2-7; D might be TRBD1 (6 bases). CDR3 length: 15 residues. Trimming stripped 0 bases from V and 0 bases from J, with 12 bases between. Germline V gives CDR1 SQVTM, CDR2 ANQGSEA. The CDR3 DNA reads TGCAGCGTTGAAGATCCTACAGGGAGCTCCTACGAGCAGTACTTC. Amino acid sequence: CSVEDPTGSSYEQYF.

This chain links TRBV11-2 with TRBJ2-7; the D gene is possibly TRBD1 (6 bases). The CDR3 loop spans 16 amino acids. The germline V gene has CDR1 SGHAT and CDR2 FQNNGV. Trimming removed 5 bases from V and 3 bases from J, with 20 bases in between. The CDR3 bases are TGTGCCAGCAGCCAAAACGACAGGAAGAAGGACTACGAGCAGTACTTC. Translating gives CASSQNDRKKDYEQYF.

The V and J genes are TRBV4-1 and TRBJ1-1; weak D call: TRBD1 (5 bases). This CDR3 comprises 15 residues. Germline V gene data show CDR1 as MGHRA and CDR2 as YSYEKL. The V end lost 0 bases, the J end lost 7 bases, and 15 bases lay between the germline ends. The CDR3 reads CASSQDPGARNEAFF. CDR3 nucleotide sequence: TGCGCCAGCAGCCAAGACCCCGGGGCAAGAAATGAAGCTTTCTTT.

Details on this clone: Other DNA sequences from this sample encode an identical CDR3 as well. The V and J genes are TRBV27 and TRBJ2-7; D gene ambiguous. This CDR3 spans 14 amino acids. V shed 5 bases and J shed 0 bases, with 11 bases lying between them. Germline CDR1 is MNHEY and CDR2 is SMNVEV (reference sequence). CDR3 sequence: CASSVLDGSYEQYF. The CDR3 DNA reads as TGTGCCAGCAGTGTACTGGACGGCTCCTACGAGCAGTACTTC.

The CDR3 DNA sequence: TGTGCCAGCAGCCAAACAGTGTCTTCTCTTTATGGCTACACCTTC. Its protein product is CASSQTVSSLYGYTF. The rearrangement uses TRBV7-8 and TRBJ1-2; D unclear. Between the trimmed V and J ends, which lost 5 bases and 5 bases, there was a span of 18 bases. The CDR3 has 15 residues. Germline V gene data show CDR1 as SGHVS and CDR2 as FQNEAQ.

V gene TRBV28 combines with J gene TRBJ2-7; TRBD1 is a possible D gene (6 bases). Germline CDR1 MDHEN, CDR2 SYDVKM. V was shortened by 11 bases and J by 0 bases, with 14 bases between the two germline ends. This CDR3 has 13 residues. The CDR3 DNA reads TGTGCCGGAGCAGGGGCAGGCTCCTACGAGCAGTACTTC. It specifies CAGAGAGSYEQYF. The entire variable domain, with the rest obtained from reference TRBV28 and TRBJ2-7, is as follows: DVKVTQSSRYLVKRTGEKVFLECVQDMDHENMFWYRQDPGLGLRLIYFSYDVKMKEKGDIPEGYSVSREKKERFSLILESASTNQTSMYLCAGAGAGSYEQYFGPGTRLTVT.

The V gene is TRBV28, the J gene TRBJ2-7; 8 bases align to TRBD2. This CDR3 has 15 residues. Trimming took 4 bases from V and 2 from J; bases not matched to a gene: 7. Germline assignment: CDR1 MDHEN and CDR2 SYDVKM. CDR3 amino acids: CASSSPGLEAYEQYF. The CDR3 bases are TGTGCCAGCAGTTCCCCGGGACTAGAGGCCTACGAGCAGTACTTC. The whole variable domain, remainder taken from reference TRBV28 and TRBJ2-7, is DVKVTQSSRYLVKRTGEKVFLECVQDMDHENMFWYRQDPGLGLRLIYFSYDVKMKEKGDIPEGYSVSREKKERFSLILESASTNQTSMYLCASSSPGLEAYEQYFGPGTRLTVT.

This clone was seen a single time. This chain connects TRBV7-9 to TRBJ2-2; a possible D gene is TRBD2 (6 bases). Germline V gene data show CDR1 as SEHNR and CDR2 as FQNEAQ (reference sequence). Trimming removed 2 bases from V and 1 base from J, with 8 bases in between. The length of the CDR3 is 15 residues. CDR3 residues: CASSLRGGNTGELFF. The CDR3 coding sequence is TGTGCCAGCAGCTTACGGGGAGGGAACACCGGGGAGCTGTTTTTT.

V gene TRBV13 combines with J gene TRBJ2-3; 13 bases align to TRBD2. The ends lost 0 bases at V and 5 bases at J; junction bases unmatched: 5. Looked up from germline, CDR1 is PRHDT and CDR2 is FYEKMQ (reference sequence). This CDR3 contains 17 residues. CDR3 loop: CASSLGRTSGREDTQYF. The CDR3 DNA reads as TGTGCCAGCAGCTTAGGCCGGACTAGCGGGAGAGAAGATACGCAGTATTTT.

The sample holds one count of this clone. CDR3 protein: CAIGELAYEQYF. Here the CDR3 DNA reads TGTGCCATCGGGGAACTAGCCTACGAGCAGTACTTC. The chain has TRBV10-3 and TRBJ2-7, with D possibly matching TRBD2 (5 bases). There are 12 residues in the CDR3. Germline V gives CDR1 ENHRY, CDR2 SYGVKD. Trimming removed 8 bases at V and 2 bases at J, with 10 bases between.

The V and J genes are TRBV7-2 and TRBJ2-5, with D possibly being TRBD2 (6 bases). CDR3 size: 13 residues. The V gene lost 6 bases and the J gene lost 4 bases, with 12 bases spanning the gap. CDR1 and CDR2 (germline): SGHTA, FQGNSA. The CDR3 sequence is CASRSNGGETQYF. Written as DNA, the CDR3 is TGTGCCAGCAGATCGAACGGGGGAGAGACCCAGTACTTC.

The V call is TRBV9, the J call TRBJ2-5; D unclear. Germline assignment: CDR1 SGDLS and CDR2 YYNGEE. This CDR3 spans 14 amino acids. V was shortened by 0 bases and J by 2 bases, with 8 bases between the two germline ends. The CDR3 nucleotides are TGTGCCAGCAGCGTAGGTTTCTCGCAAGAGACCCAGTACTTC. This gives the protein CASSVGFSQETQYF. The full variable domain, completed using reference TRBV9 and TRBJ2-5, is DSGVTQTPKHLITATGQRVTLRCSPRSGDLSVYWYQQSLDQGLQFLIQYYNGEERAKGNILERFSAQQFPDLHSELNLSSLELGDSALYFCASSVGFSQETQYFGPGTRLLVL.

In the case of this clone: Other DNA variants within this sample encode the same CDR3. The chain combines TRBV7-6 with TRBJ2-7; D gene unclear. The CDR3 is made up of 13 amino acids. V was clipped by 2 bases and J by 1 base, with 6 bases between them. Looked up from germline, CDR1 is SGHVS and CDR2 is FNYEAQ. The CDR3, as DNA: TGTGCCAGCAGCTTACAGGAGTCCTACGAGCAGTACTTC. This gives the protein CASSLQESYEQYF.

The chain recombines TRBV4-3 with TRBJ2-2; the match to TRBD2 covers 9 bases. Germline CDR1 is LGHNA and CDR2 is YSLEER. The trim removed 3 bases at V and 1 base at J, leaving 3 bases unmatched. There are 16 residues in the CDR3. CDR3 in amino acids: CASSHLLAGNTGELFF. The CDR3 DNA follows: TGCGCCAGCAGCCACCTACTAGCGGGGAACACCGGGGAGCTGTTTTTT.

This clone was detected only once. The chain recombines TRBV28 with TRBJ1-4; the D gene is possibly TRBD1 (5 bases). The CDR3 runs to 14 residues. Germline CDR1 reads MDHEN; CDR2 reads SYDVKM. V lost 3 bases and J lost 3, with 8 bases in between. CDR3 bases: TGTGCCAGCAGTTTCCACAGGTCTAATGAAAAACTGTTTTTT. Encoded protein: CASSFHRSNEKLFF.